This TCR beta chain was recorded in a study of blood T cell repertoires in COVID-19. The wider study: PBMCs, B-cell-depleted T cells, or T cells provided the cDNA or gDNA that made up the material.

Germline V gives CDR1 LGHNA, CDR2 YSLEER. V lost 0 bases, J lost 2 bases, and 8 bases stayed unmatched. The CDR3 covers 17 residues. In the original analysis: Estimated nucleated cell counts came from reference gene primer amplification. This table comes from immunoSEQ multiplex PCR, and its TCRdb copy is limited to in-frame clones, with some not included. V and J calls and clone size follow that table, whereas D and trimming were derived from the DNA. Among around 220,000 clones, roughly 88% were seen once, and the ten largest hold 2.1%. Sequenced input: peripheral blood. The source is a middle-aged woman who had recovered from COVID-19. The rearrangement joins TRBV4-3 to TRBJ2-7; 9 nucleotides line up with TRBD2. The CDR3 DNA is TGCGCCAGCAGCCAAGATATCAACCTAGCGGGGACCTACGAGCAGTACTTC. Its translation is CASSQDINLAGTYEQYF.